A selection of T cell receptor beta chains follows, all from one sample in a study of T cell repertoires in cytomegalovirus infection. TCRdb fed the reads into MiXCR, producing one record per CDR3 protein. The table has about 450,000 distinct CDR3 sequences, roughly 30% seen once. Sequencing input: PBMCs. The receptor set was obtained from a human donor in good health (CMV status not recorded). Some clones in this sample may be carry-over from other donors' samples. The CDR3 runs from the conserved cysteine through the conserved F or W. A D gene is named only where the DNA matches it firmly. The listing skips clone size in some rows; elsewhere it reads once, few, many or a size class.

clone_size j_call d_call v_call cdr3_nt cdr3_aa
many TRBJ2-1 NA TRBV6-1 TGTGCCAGCAGTGAAGGTAGCCCAGTCTCCTACAATGAGCAGTTCTTC CASSEGSPVSYNEQFF
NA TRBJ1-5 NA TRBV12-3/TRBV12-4 TGTGCCAGCGGTTTAGGACGGTCGAATCAGCCCCAGCATTTT CASGLGRSNQPQHF
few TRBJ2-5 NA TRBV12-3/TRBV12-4 TGTGCCAGTTCTCAGAGTCAGGTCCAAGAGACCCAGTACTTC CASSQSQVQETQYF
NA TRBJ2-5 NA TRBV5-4 TGTGCCAGCAGCTTGGCCGGACCCGGACAAGAGACCCAGTACTTC CASSLAGPGQETQYF
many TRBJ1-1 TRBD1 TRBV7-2 TGTGCCAGCAGCCGAGGGACAGGGGGAATGAACACTGAAGCTTTCTTT CASSRGTGGMNTEAFF
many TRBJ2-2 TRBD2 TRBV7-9 TGTGCCAGCAGCCCCTCTACGAGAAGCGGGGTGACCGGGGAGCTGTTTTTT CASSPSTRSGVTGELFF
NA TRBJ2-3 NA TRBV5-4 TGTGCCAGCAGCCGACACGACAGGTCCCCGGGGGGAGATACGCAGTATTTT CASSRHDRSPGGDTQYF
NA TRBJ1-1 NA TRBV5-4 TGTGCCAGCAGCTTGGCCGGGTCAGGACACACTGAAGCTTTCTTT CASSLAGSGHTEAFF
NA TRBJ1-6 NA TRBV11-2 TGTGCCAGTTGCATAGGGCGCAATTCACCCCTCCACTTT CASCIGRNSPLHF
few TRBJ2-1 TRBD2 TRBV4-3 TGCGCCAGCAGCCAAGCGGGGGGGCCATATGAGCAGTTCTTC CASSQAGGPYEQFF
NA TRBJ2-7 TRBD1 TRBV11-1 TGTGCCAGCAGCGAAGGACAGGGAAAGCCCGGGCAGTACTTC CASSEGQGKPGQYF
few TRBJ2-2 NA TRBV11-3 TGTGCCAGCAGCTTAGTGTGGGGGTACCGCGTCACCGGGGAGCTGTTTTTT CASSLVWGYRVTGELFF
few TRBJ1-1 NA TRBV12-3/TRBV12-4 TGTGCCAGCCGCGGACGGGGGATGAACACTGAAGCTTTCTTT CASRGRGMNTEAFF
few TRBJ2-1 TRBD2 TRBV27 TGTGCCAGCAAACTAGCGGGGCCTCGGAATGAGCAGTTCTTC CASKLAGPRNEQFF
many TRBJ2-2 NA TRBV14 TGTGCCAGCAGCCAAACCCAGGGGAGGACCGGGGAGCTGTTTTTT CASSQTQGRTGELFF
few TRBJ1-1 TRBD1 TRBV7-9 TGTGCCAGCAGCTTATTTCCACAGGGGCGGACGGAAGCTTTCTTT CASSLFPQGRTEAFF
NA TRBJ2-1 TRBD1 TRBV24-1 TGTGCCACCAGTGACTTACAGGGGGCGAGACATGAGCAGTTCTTC CATSDLQGARHEQFF
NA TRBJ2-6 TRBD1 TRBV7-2 TGTGCCAGCAGCTTGGGACAGGCCCTCTCTGGGGCCAACGTCCTGACTTTC CASSLGQALSGANVLTF
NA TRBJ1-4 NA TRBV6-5 TGTGCCAGCAGTCCCAGGGGAGGATGGGTAGCTAATGAAAAACTGTTTTTT CASSPRGGWVANEKLFF
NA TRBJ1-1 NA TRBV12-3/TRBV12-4 TGTGCCAGCAAGTGGGGGGCAACTGAAGCTTTCTTT CASKWGATEAFF
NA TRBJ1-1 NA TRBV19 TGTGCCAGTAGTATTTTGGGACCGTCGAACACTGAAGCTTTCTTT CASSILGPSNTEAFF
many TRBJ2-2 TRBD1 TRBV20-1 TGCAGTGCTCCGGGACAGGGGGCGGACACCGGGGAGCTGTTTTTT CSAPGQGADTGELFF
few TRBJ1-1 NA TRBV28 TGTGCCAGCAGTTTACGGGGGGGGTGGACTGAAGCTTTCTTT CASSLRGGWTEAFF
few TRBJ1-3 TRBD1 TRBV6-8 TGTGCCAGCGGTTTGATCCTCGGGGACAGATCGATCTCTGGAAACACCATATATTTT CASGLILGDRSISGNTIYF
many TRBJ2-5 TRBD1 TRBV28 TGTGCCAGCAGCCGAGGGGGCACACGATTAAAAGAGACCCAGTACTTC CASSRGGTRLKETQYF
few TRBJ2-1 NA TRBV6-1 TGTGCCAGCAGTACCTTCGGGGGGCGACTAAATGAGCAGTTCTTC CASSTFGGRLNEQFF
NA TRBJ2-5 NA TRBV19 TGTGCCAGTAGTATTGGGACCAGCCGAGAGACCCATTACTTC CASSIGTSRETHYF
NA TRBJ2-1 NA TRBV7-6 TGTGCCAGCAGCTTAGAGGTCGGGGTTCGCGACAATGAGCAGTTCTTC CASSLEVGVRDNEQFF
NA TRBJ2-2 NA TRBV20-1 TGCAGTGCGCCGACAGCCACGAACACCGGGGAGCTGTTTTTT CSAPTATNTGELFF
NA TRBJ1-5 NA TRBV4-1 TGTGCCAGCAGCCAAGAAAGCAGGGACAATCAGCCCCAGCATTTT CASSQESRDNQPQHF
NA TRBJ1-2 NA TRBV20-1 TGCAGTGCTAGAGCGGAAGCCCTTGACTATGGCTACACCTTC CSARAEALDYGYTF
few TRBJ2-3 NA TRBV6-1 TGTGCCAGCAGTGAAAGGCAGGGAGTAGATACGCAGTATTTT CASSERQGVDTQYF
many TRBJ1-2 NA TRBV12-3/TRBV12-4 TGTGCCAGCAGTCCTCGGACAGCTGTATATGGCTACACCTTC CASSPRTAVYGYTF
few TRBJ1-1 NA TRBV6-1 TGTGCCAGCAAGGAACAAAACCTGTGGGACACTGAAGCTTTCTTT CASKEQNLWDTEAFF
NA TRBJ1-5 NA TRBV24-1 TGTGCCACCAGTGATGAGAGGGGGGGTCAGCCCCAGCATTTT CATSDERGGQPQHF
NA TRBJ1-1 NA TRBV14 TGTGCCAGCAGCCAAATAGCAGGGAACACTGAAGCTTTCTTT CASSQIAGNTEAFF
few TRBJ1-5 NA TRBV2 TGTGCCAGCAGTGCCGGGAGCAATCAGCCCCAGCATTTT CASSAGSNQPQHF
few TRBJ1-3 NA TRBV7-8 TGTGCCAGCAGCTTAGGGGCCCCTAGCTCTGGAAACACCATATATTTT CASSLGAPSSGNTIYF
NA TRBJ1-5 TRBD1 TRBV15 TGTGCCACCAGCAGAGATATTATGGGTCCTCGGACAGGGGCACAGCCCCAGCATTTT CATSRDIMGPRTGAQPQHF
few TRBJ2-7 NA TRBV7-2 TGTGCCAGCAGCTTAGGTGTTCGGCAGGGGGGCTACGAGCAGTACTTC CASSLGVRQGGYEQYF
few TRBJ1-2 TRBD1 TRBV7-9 TGTGCCAGCAGCTTTCCAGGGGGCGCGTATGGCTACACCTTC CASSFPGGAYGYTF
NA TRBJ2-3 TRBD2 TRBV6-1 TGTGCCAGCAGGGAAGAACTAGCGGGGGGGACCAGGGGAACGAAGTATTTT CASREELAGGTRGTKYF
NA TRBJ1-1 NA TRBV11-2 TGTGCCAGCAGCTTGCTACTGGTTACGAACACTGAAGCTTTATTT CASSLLLVTNTEALF
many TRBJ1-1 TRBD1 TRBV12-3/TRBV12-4 TGTGCCAGCAGTCCCGGGACAGGGGGATTTGGAGCTTTCTTT CASSPGTGGFGAFF